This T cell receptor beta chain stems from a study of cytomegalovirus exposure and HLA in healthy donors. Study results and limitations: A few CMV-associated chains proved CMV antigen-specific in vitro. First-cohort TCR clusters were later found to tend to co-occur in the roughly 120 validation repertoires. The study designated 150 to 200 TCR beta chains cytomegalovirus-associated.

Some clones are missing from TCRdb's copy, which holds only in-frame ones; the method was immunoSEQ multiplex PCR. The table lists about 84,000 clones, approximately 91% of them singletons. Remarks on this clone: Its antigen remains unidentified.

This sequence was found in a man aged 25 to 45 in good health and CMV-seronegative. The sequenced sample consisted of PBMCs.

The CDR3 spells CASKKGRGFNQPQHF. The CDR3 bases are TGTGCCAGCAAGAAAGGAAGGGGTTTCAATCAGCCCCAGCATTTT. The chain links TRBV6-6 to TRBJ1-5, with D perhaps TRBD1 (5 bases). The germline V and J ends were trimmed by 7 bases and 3 bases, with 16 bases remaining between them. Germline V gives CDR1 MNHNY, CDR2 SVGAGI (reference sequence). This CDR3 is built from 15 residues.